A single sample is the source of the 29 T cell receptor beta chains below, sequenced in a study of regulatory T cells in long-lasting Graves disease. Time point in this sample: newly diagnosed GD, antithyroid drugs for less than 3 months. PBMC RNA served as the TCR library source. Construction of TCR beta libraries relied on iRepertoire HTBI primers and on Arm-PCR targeting CDR3 regions. In TCRdb, the multiplex PCR reads were re-called with MiXCR into one record per CDR3 protein. Here the sample spans about 610,000 distinct CDR3 sequences, 16% being singletons. This same sample was also part of a study on T cells in Graves' hyperthyroidism and ophthalmopathy.

The source was peripheral blood mononuclear cells (PBMCs), collected at new diagnosis, from a patient treated with antithyroid drugs. These receptors originate from a man aged 18 to 35 with Graves disease.

The chain is built from TRBV5-1 and TRBJ2-5; TRBD1 matches 10 bases. This CDR3 has 17 amino acids. The germline gives CDR1 SGHRS, CDR2 YFSETQ. With V trimmed by 3 bases and J by 5 bases, 13 bases remained unmatched. The CDR3 loop reads CASSYRPGTGDGETQYF. DNA for the CDR3: TGCGCCAGCAGCTATCGTCCCGGGACAGGGGACGGGGAGACCCAGTACTTC.

This clonotype has at least ten counts. The chain links TRBV11-2 to TRBJ2-7, with a tentative D call TRBD2 (5 bases). CDR1 and CDR2 from the germline V gene are SGHAT and FQNNGV. Trimming stripped 4 bases from V and 0 bases from J, with 22 bases between. The CDR3 has 18 amino acids. CDR3 amino acids: CASSSLTVQEVSSYEQYF. The CDR3 DNA reads TGTGCCAGCAGCTCCCTGACCGTTCAGGAGGTCAGCTCCTACGAGCAGTACTTC. Combining the CDR3 with reference TRBV11-2 and TRBJ2-7 gives the whole variable domain EAGVAQSPRYKIIEKRQSVAFWCNPISGHATLYWYQQILGQGPKLLIQFQNNGVVDDSQLPKDRFSAERLKGVDSTLKIQPAKLEDSAVYLCASSSLTVQEVSSYEQYFGPGTRLTVT.

This clonotype was picked up many times. The V and J genes are TRBV12-3 or TRBV12-4 and TRBJ2-1; TRBD2 aligns across 7 bases. V was pared by 2 bases and J by 7 bases, with 5 bases of the junction left unmatched. The CDR3 has 14 residues. The CDR3 bases are TGTGCCAGCAGTTTATCGGGAGGAACTAATGAGCAGTTCTTC. Its translation: CASSLSGGTNEQFF.

The chain is built from TRBV6-2 or TRBV6-3 and TRBJ2-3; 9 nucleotides line up with TRBD1. The CDR3 length is 13 residues. Germline V gene sequence: CDR1 MNHEY, CDR2 SVGEGT. V shed 7 bases, J shed 4 bases, and the junction held 3 bases outside the gene matches. The CDR3 region has the DNA TGTGCCAGCACAGGGACAGGGTCAGATACGCAGTATTTT. It specifies CASTGTGSDTQYF.

A remark on this clonotype: This may stem from a read error, because a much larger clone lies one nucleotide away. The chain joins TRBV12-5 to TRBJ1-1; the D is unclear. The CDR3 extends over 13 amino acids. CDR1 LGHNT and CDR2 FRNRAP come from the germline V gene. Deletions cut 7 bases from V and 4 bases from J, with 13 bases between. CDR3 amino acids: CASDSRIGTEAFF. CDR3 bases: TGTGCTAGTGATTCCCGAATCGGCACTGAAGCTTTCTTT.

The sample holds a few counts of this clonotype. V and J are TRBV20-1 and TRBJ2-7; 9 bases map to TRBD2. There are 13 residues in the CDR3. With 5 bases clipped from V and 0 bases from J, the junction kept 2 bases outside the gene matches. Germline V CDR1 and CDR2: DFQATT, SNEGSKA (reference sequence). The DNA of the CDR3 is TGCAGTGCTGATAGCGGGAGCTCCTACGAGCAGTACTTC. As protein: CSADSGSSYEQYF.

The chain carries TRBV29-1 and TRBJ1-4, with 7 bases matching TRBD1. Germline V gene lookup returns CDR1 SQVTM and CDR2 ANQGSEA. V was clipped by 3 bases and J by 8 bases; unmatched bases: 6. The CDR3 covers 13 residues. The CDR3 region is CSVDGAGGEKLFF. The DNA for the CDR3 is TGCAGCGTTGATGGGGCAGGGGGGGAAAAACTGTTTTTT.

The chain combines TRBV9 with TRBJ2-1, with D perhaps given as TRBD1 or TRBD2 (6 bases each). Germline V gives CDR1 SGDLS, CDR2 YYNGEE. V was pared by 4 bases and J by 4 bases, with 15 bases between. CDR3 length: 15 amino acids. CDR3 sequence (DNA): TGTGCCAGCAGCCCCGCAGGAGGGGGGTACAATGAGCAGTTCTTC. It specifies CASSPAGGGYNEQFF.

Ten or more counts support this clonotype. The chain recombines TRBV11-2 with TRBJ2-3; D possibly corresponds to TRBD1 (5 bases). The germline gives CDR1 SGHAT, CDR2 FQNNGV. The CDR3 runs to 15 residues. V was shortened by 6 bases and J by 4 bases, with 17 bases between the two germline ends. CDR3 sequence (DNA): TGTGCCAGCAGTACAGTAGGCAGGGATGCAGATACGCAGTATTTT. Its translation is CASSTVGRDADTQYF.

The chain links TRBV27 to TRBJ2-6; no clear D gene. This CDR3 comprises 17 residues. The V gene's germline CDR1 is MNHEY and CDR2 SMNVEV (reference sequence). V was clipped by 3 bases and J by 2 bases, with 14 bases between them. CDR3 nucleotide sequence: TGTGCCAGCAGTTTGGAAGGCGGATTGACTGGGGCCAACGTCCTGACTTTC. Its protein product is CASSLEGGLTGANVLTF.

In this sample, this clonotype turned up many times. This rearrangement joins TRBV7-3 to TRBJ2-1, with a weak D call TRBD2 (6 bases). The CDR3 runs 16 residues. V was pared by 0 bases and J by 7 bases, with 16 bases between. The germline CDR1 and CDR2 sequences are SGHTA and FQGTGA. CDR3 sequence reads: CASSLTGQGGINEQFF. The CDR3 DNA reads TGTGCCAGCAGCTTAACCGGGCAGGGAGGCATTAATGAGCAGTTCTTC. Drawing the rest from reference TRBV7-3 and TRBJ2-1, the complete variable domain is GAGVSQTPSNKVTEKGKYVELRCDPISGHTALYWYRQSLGQGPEFLIYFQGTGAADDSGLPNDRFFAVRPEGSVSTLKIQRTERGDSAVYLCASSLTGQGGINEQFFGPGTRLTVL.

J is TRBJ1-3 and V is TRBV19; 7 nucleotides line up with TRBD1. Germline CDR1 is LNHDA and CDR2 is SQIVND (reference sequence). V lost 5 bases and J lost 4; bases outside the gene matches: 11. There are 16 residues in the CDR3. CDR3 sequence reads: CASSPLTGTIGNTIYF. The CDR3 DNA reads as TGTGCCAGTAGTCCCTTGACAGGGACCATCGGAAACACCATATATTTT.

This clonotype was counted a few times. The chain joins TRBV9 to TRBJ1-1; TRBD1 agrees at 7 bases. The germline V gene has CDR1 SGDLS and CDR2 YYNGEE. V was clipped by 4 bases and J by 6 bases; unmatched bases: 12. This CDR3 contains 15 residues. CDR3 bases: TGTGCCAGCAGCCCGCCGACAGGGCCGGCCCCTGAAGCTTTCTTT. This sequence encodes CASSPPTGPAPEAFF.

This clonotype has ten or more counts. The chain is built from TRBV28 and TRBJ2-6; no clear D gene. The CDR3 length is 13 residues. Germline values: CDR1 MDHEN, CDR2 SYDVKM. The V end was cut by 8 bases, the J end by 0 bases, with 5 bases between. The CDR3 spells CASGSSGANVLTF. DNA of the CDR3: TGTGCCAGCGGGTCCTCTGGGGCCAACGTCCTGACTTTC.

This clonotype has just a few counts. V and J are TRBV9 and TRBJ2-5, with D unresolved. The CDR3 loop spans 13 amino acids. Trimming took 2 bases from V and 4 from J, leaving 9 bases between them. CDR1 SGDLS and CDR2 YYNGEE come from the germline V gene. The CDR3 loop reads CASSVDSSETQYF. In DNA, the CDR3 is TGTGCCAGCAGCGTTGACTCTTCAGAGACCCAGTACTTC.

This clonotype has ten or more counts. The chain joins TRBV24-1 to TRBJ2-1, with D perhaps matching TRBD2 (6 bases). The germline V and J ends were trimmed by 5 bases and 3 bases, with 16 bases remaining between them. The CDR3 extends over 16 amino acids. The germline V gene encodes CDR1 KGHDR and CDR2 SFDVKD. The CDR3 sequence is CATSGLEGRLYNEQFF. CDR3 DNA: TGTGCCACCAGTGGACTAGAGGGTCGGCTCTACAATGAGCAGTTCTTC.

The gene calls are TRBV4-1 and TRBJ1-5; D not resolved. Between the trimmed V and J ends, which lost 4 bases and 0 bases, there was a span of 10 bases. There are 15 residues in the CDR3. The germline V gene has CDR1 MGHRA and CDR2 YSYEKL. CDR3 in amino acids: CASSLFVDSNQPQHF. The CDR3 region has the DNA TGCGCCAGCAGCCTGTTCGTGGATAGCAATCAGCCCCAGCATTTT.

This clonotype was detected many times. V is TRBV30 and J is TRBJ2-7; 7 bases align to TRBD1. The CDR3 covers 11 residues. With V trimmed by 8 bases and J by 2 bases, 3 bases remained unmatched. Germline V gene lookup returns CDR1 GTSNPN and CDR2 SVGIG (reference sequence). CDR3 nucleotide sequence: TGTGCCCGGGACAGCGCCTACGAGCAGTACTTC. It encodes CARDSAYEQYF.

The J gene is TRBJ1-4, the V gene TRBV9, with 9 bases aligning to TRBD1. V trimming: 4 bases; J trimming: 5 bases; junction bases outside the gene matches: 6. Looked up from germline, CDR1 is SGDLS and CDR2 is YYNGEE. The CDR3 has 15 residues. The CDR3 sequence: CASSFGDRVNEKLFF. For the CDR3, the DNA is TGTGCCAGCAGCTTCGGGGACAGGGTGAATGAAAAACTGTTTTTT. The entire variable domain, with the rest obtained from reference TRBV9 and TRBJ1-4, is as follows: DSGVTQTPKHLITATGQRVTLRCSPRSGDLSVYWYQQSLDQGLQFLIQYYNGEERAKGNILERFSAQQFPDLHSELNLSSLELGDSALYFCASSFGDRVNEKLFFGSGTQLSVL.

This clonotype was seen many times. The chain combines TRBV4-1 with TRBJ2-7; 10 bases map to TRBD1. With 5 bases clipped from V and 5 bases from J, the junction kept 9 bases outside the gene matches. Germline values: CDR1 MGHRA, CDR2 YSYEKL. CDR3 length equals 15 residues. The DNA of the CDR3 is TGCGCCAGCAGCGCAGTGGGACAGGGGAGGAACGAGCAGTACTTC. Amino acid sequence: CASSAVGQGRNEQYF.

The table lists this clonotype with a few counts. This chain uses TRBV27 with TRBJ1-1; perhaps TRBD1 as D (5 bases). This CDR3 has 14 amino acids. Germline V gene data show CDR1 as MNHEY and CDR2 as SMNVEV (reference sequence). Trimming took 0 bases from V and 6 from J, leaving 11 bases between them. The CDR3 is CASSLSSMGPEAFF. CDR3 DNA sequence: TGTGCCAGCAGTTTATCGTCTATGGGGCCTGAAGCTTTCTTT.

This clonotype came up many times. This chain joins TRBV12-3 or TRBV12-4 and TRBJ1-2; possibly TRBD1 for D (6 bases). CDR3 length: 13 residues. V was clipped by 6 bases and J by 2 bases, with 10 bases between them. The CDR3 DNA reads TGTGCCAGCAGCATGGACAGAAACTATGGCTACACCTTC. The encoded protein is CASSMDRNYGYTF.

This clonotype appeared a few times. The V call is TRBV6-1, the J call TRBJ1-2, with 7 bases lining up with TRBD1. The germline CDR1 and CDR2 sequences are MNHNS and SASEGT. V gave up 8 bases and J gave up 4 bases; unmatched junction bases: 4. CDR3 length equals 12 residues. As DNA, the CDR3 is TGTGCCAGCCAGGACAGGCGCTATGGCTACACCTTC. This codes for CASQDRRYGYTF.

V gene TRBV4-1 combines with J gene TRBJ2-3; D may correspond to TRBD1 or TRBD2 (5 bases each). Germline CDR1 is MGHRA and CDR2 is YSYEKL. The V and J ends lost 3 bases and 0 bases respectively, with 13 bases between them. The CDR3 has 16 residues. The CDR3 region is CASSHAGTVSTDTQYF. CDR3 coding DNA: TGCGCCAGCAGCCATGCCGGGACCGTCAGCACAGATACGCAGTATTTT.

This clonotype was recorded a few times. The chain joins TRBV19 to TRBJ1-1; 8 positions agree with TRBD1. The CDR3 has 15 residues. CDR1 is LNHDA, CDR2 SQIVND, per germline (reference sequence). After removal of 5 bases from V and 5 bases from J, the junction contained 10 bases not matched to a gene. CDR3 in amino acids: CASSPIGTGYTEAFF. The CDR3 DNA reads TGTGCCAGTAGTCCGATCGGGACAGGTTATACTGAAGCTTTCTTT.

Ten or more counts support this clonotype. This chain connects TRBV5-1 to TRBJ2-7; D unresolved. This CDR3 is built from 14 residues. Germline lookup yields CDR1 SGHRS and CDR2 YFSETQ. With 7 bases removed from V and 2 bases from J, the gap between germline ends came to 16 bases. CDR3 nucleotide sequence: TGCGCCAGCTCGACGGACGGAGTAACCTACGAGCAGTACTTC. Residues: CASSTDGVTYEQYF.

This chain joins TRBV5-1 and TRBJ2-2; 8 bases line up with TRBD1. V lost 1 base and J lost 3; bases outside the gene matches: 5. Germline V lookup: CDR1 SGHRS, CDR2 YFSETQ. This CDR3 is built from 16 residues. The CDR3 reads CASSLTRGLYTGELFF. CDR3 DNA: TGCGCCAGCAGCTTGACCAGGGGGCTGTACACCGGGGAGCTGTTTTTT.

With regard to this clonotype: This may arise from a read error, as a much more abundant clone is one base away. The rearrangement uses TRBV7-9 and TRBJ1-6; possibly TRBD1 for D (5 bases). This CDR3 is 15 amino acids long. Germline V CDR1 and CDR2: SEHNR, FQNEAQ (reference sequence). CDR3 sequence reads: CASGLGATKGDPLHF. For the CDR3, the DNA is TGTGCCAGCGGCTTAGGGGCGACGAAAGGGGATCCCCTCCACTTT.

This clonotype occurred many times. J is TRBJ2-5 and V is TRBV12-3 or TRBV12-4; D uncertain. The ends were cut back, 5 bases at V and 4 bases at J, with 5 bases in the middle. The CDR3 is 11 amino acids. CDR3 bases: TGTGCCAGCAGTACGTCAGAGACCCAGTACTTC. Its translation is CASSTSETQYF.